Listed below are T cell receptor beta chains from one sample, sequenced in a study of T cell responses to AZD1222 COVID-19 vaccine. The data were produced by immunoSEQ multiplex PCR, yet TCRdb's version contains in-frame clones alone and is incomplete. The repertoire includes some 100,000 clones, about nine tenths of them detected once, and around 1.3% sits in the top ten. The sequencing here drew on peripheral blood, taken on day 0 of AZD1222 vaccination. The source is an adult in good health. Each CDR3 is given with its conserved first and last residue. Fields, in order: clone size, D gene, V gene, J gene, CDR3 protein, CDR3 DNA. D genes are given only for firm matches. For some rows the clone size is stated as once, few or many, or as a class when expanded; others skip it.

size: -
D: -
V: TRBV2
J: TRBJ2-2
CDR3: CASADRINTGELFF
DNA: TGTGCCAGCGCCGACCGGATCAATACCGGGGAGCTGTTTTTT

size: -
D: TRBD2
V: TRBV7-6
J: TRBJ2-7
CDR3: CASSQETSGSSYEQYF
DNA: TGTGCCAGCAGTCAAGAAACTAGCGGTAGCTCCTACGAGCAGTACTTC

size: few
D: TRBD1
V: TRBV5-6
J: TRBJ2-5
CDR3: CASRGRTGGRSETQYF
DNA: TGTGCCAGCAGGGGTAGGACAGGGGGTCGTTCGGAGACCCAGTACTTC

size: -
D: TRBD2
V: TRBV3-1/TRBV3-2
J: TRBJ2-3
CDR3: CASRVSGGGDTQYF
DNA: TGTGCCAGCAGGGTGAGCGGGGGCGGGGATACGCAGTATTTT

size: -
D: -
V: TRBV4-1
J: TRBJ1-2
CDR3: CASSQVGLTGGIESNYDYTF
DNA: TGCGCCAGCAGCCAAGTCGGGCTAACAGGAGGGATAGAGTCAAACTATGACTACACCTTC

size: once
D: -
V: TRBV19
J: TRBJ1-1
CDR3: CASSTTGNTEAFF
DNA: TGTGCCAGTAGTACCACAGGGAACACTGAAGCTTTCTTT

size: -
D: -
V: TRBV19
J: TRBJ2-2
CDR3: CASSNWAGELFF
DNA: TGTGCCAGTAGTAACTGGGCCGGGGAGCTGTTTTTT

size: once
D: TRBD2
V: TRBV5-4
J: TRBJ2-3
CDR3: CASTPTSGTRPTDTQYF
DNA: TGTGCCAGCACGCCGACTAGCGGAACAAGACCCACAGATACGCAGTATTTT

size: -
D: -
V: TRBV2
J: TRBJ1-5
CDR3: CASSESLIRGISQPQHF
DNA: TGTGCCAGCAGTGAATCTTTAATCAGGGGTATAAGTCAGCCCCAGCATTTT

size: -
D: -
V: TRBV5-1
J: TRBJ1-1
CDR3: CASSLETAEAFF
DNA: TGCGCCAGCAGCTTGGAAACGGCTGAAGCTTTCTTT

size: once
D: TRBD1
V: TRBV6-5
J: TRBJ1-5
CDR3: CASTADRGGNQPQHF
DNA: TGTGCCAGCACCGCCGACAGGGGAGGCAATCAGCCCCAGCATTTT

size: -
D: -
V: TRBV5-4
J: TRBJ2-7
CDR3: CASRRDSYEQYF
DNA: TGTGCCAGCAGGCGGGACAGCTACGAGCAGTACTTC

size: -
D: TRBD1
V: TRBV5-4
J: TRBJ2-7
CDR3: CASSWGQGAGEQYF
DNA: TGTGCCAGCAGCTGGGGACAGGGGGCGGGAGAGCAGTACTTC

size: -
D: TRBD2
V: TRBV5-4
J: TRBJ2-3
CDR3: CASSLAQTSGLTDTQYF
DNA: TGTGCCAGCAGCTTGGCCCAGACTAGCGGCCTCACAGATACGCAGTATTTT

size: -
D: -
V: TRBV6-6
J: TRBJ2-7
CDR3: CASSYAQHYEQYF
DNA: TGTGCCAGCAGTTACGCACAGCACTACGAGCAGTACTTC

size: -
D: -
V: TRBV6-6
J: TRBJ1-5
CDR3: CASSGTLSNQPQHF
DNA: TGTGCCAGCAGTGGGACGCTAAGCAATCAGCCCCAGCATTTT

size: -
D: -
V: TRBV5-1
J: TRBJ1-5
CDR3: CASSLSPAYSNQPQHF
DNA: TGCGCCAGCAGCTTGTCGCCAGCCTATAGCAATCAGCCCCAGCATTTT

size: few
D: -
V: TRBV3-1/TRBV3-2
J: TRBJ1-1
CDR3: CASSPAGTLTEAFF
DNA: TGTGCCAGCAGCCCGGCCGGGACATTAACTGAAGCTTTCTTT

size: -
D: -
V: TRBV5-1
J: TRBJ2-6
CDR3: CASSEGGANVLTF
DNA: TGCGCCAGCAGCGAGGGTGGGGCCAACGTCCTGACTTTC

size: -
D: -
V: TRBV27
J: TRBJ1-1
CDR3: CASSWARAGTEAFF
DNA: TGTGCCAGCAGTTGGGCGAGAGCGGGCACTGAAGCTTTCTTT

size: -
D: -
V: TRBV29-1
J: TRBJ1-4
CDR3: CSVRPEVEHEKLFF
DNA: TGCAGCGTTCGCCCGGAAGTGGAACATGAAAAACTGTTTTTT

size: -
D: TRBD2
V: TRBV24-1
J: TRBJ2-3
CDR3: CATSDLSGGHSHTQYF
DNA: TGTGCCACCAGTGATCTGAGCGGGGGGCACTCTCATACGCAGTATTTT

size: -
D: -
V: TRBV11-3
J: TRBJ1-2
CDR3: CASSLDSLGVSF
DNA: TGTGCCAGCAGCTTAGACTCCCTGGGCGTGTCCTTC

size: -
D: -
V: TRBV11-2
J: TRBJ2-1
CDR3: CASSPSAGVEQFF
DNA: TGTGCCAGCAGCCCATCCGCTGGGGTTGAGCAGTTCTTC

size: -
D: -
V: TRBV2
J: TRBJ1-1
CDR3: CASRGKLGTEAFF
DNA: TGTGCCAGCAGGGGTAAACTTGGCACTGAAGCTTTCTTT

size: -
D: -
V: TRBV11-2
J: TRBJ2-3
CDR3: CASSLVGGHTDTQYF
DNA: TGTGCCAGCAGCTTAGTCGGGGGTCACACAGATACGCAGTATTTT

size: -
D: -
V: TRBV7-6
J: TRBJ1-1
CDR3: CASSQVGGSEAFF
DNA: TGTGCCAGCAGCCAAGTAGGAGGCTCTGAAGCTTTCTTT

size: -
D: -
V: TRBV19
J: TRBJ1-5
CDR3: CASSLRTEGVYSNQPQHF
DNA: TGTGCCAGTAGTCTAAGGACAGAGGGGGTGTATAGCAATCAGCCCCAGCATTTT

size: -
D: -
V: TRBV19
J: TRBJ2-3
CDR3: CASSPAGVTDTQYF
DNA: TGTGCCAGTAGTCCCGCAGGTGTCACAGATACGCAGTATTTT

size: -
D: -
V: TRBV29-1
J: TRBJ1-5
CDR3: CSVGDGRNQPQHF
DNA: TGCAGCGTTGGGGACGGACGCAATCAGCCCCAGCATTTT

size: -
D: -
V: TRBV13
J: TRBJ1-1
CDR3: CASRELGPDINTEAFF
DNA: TGTGCCAGCAGGGAATTAGGTCCAGACATTAACACTGAAGCTTTCTTT

size: once
D: TRBD2
V: TRBV11-2
J: TRBJ2-3
CDR3: CASSLDTSGDTSTDTQYF
DNA: TGTGCCAGCAGCTTAGACACTAGCGGGGATACTAGCACAGATACGCAGTATTTT

size: -
D: -
V: TRBV7-8
J: TRBJ2-7
CDR3: CASSRSRREQYF
DNA: TGTGCCAGCAGCCGCTCCCGCCGCGAGCAGTACTTC

size: -
D: -
V: TRBV3-1/TRBV3-2
J: TRBJ1-1
CDR3: CASSQDAAGTEAFF
DNA: TGTGCCAGCAGCCAAGATGCTGCGGGCACTGAAGCTTTCTTT

size: -
D: -
V: TRBV5-1
J: TRBJ2-5
CDR3: CASSLERQETQYF
DNA: TGCGCCAGCAGCTTGGAGAGACAAGAGACCCAGTACTTC

size: -
D: -
V: TRBV9
J: TRBJ2-7
CDR3: CASSVGGESYEQYF
DNA: TGTGCCAGCAGCGTAGGGGGGGAAAGCTACGAGCAGTACTTC

size: few
D: TRBD2
V: TRBV2
J: TRBJ2-7
CDR3: CASRSTSGGYEQYF
DNA: TGTGCCAGCAGATCGACTAGCGGGGGCTACGAGCAGTACTTC

size: once
D: -
V: TRBV19
J: TRBJ2-4
CDR3: CASSISGAKNIQYF
DNA: TGTGCCAGTAGTATATCTGGCGCCAAAAACATTCAGTACTTC

size: -
D: -
V: TRBV4-1
J: TRBJ1-5
CDR3: CASSQGGTQNQPQHF
DNA: TGCGCCAGCAGCCAAGGCGGGACCCAGAATCAGCCCCAGCATTTT

size: -
D: -
V: TRBV7-9
J: TRBJ1-5
CDR3: CASSLDQQPQHF
DNA: TGTGCCAGCAGCTTAGATCAACAGCCCCAGCATTTT

size: once
D: TRBD2
V: TRBV7-3
J: TRBJ2-1
CDR3: CASSPAAGGYNEQFF
DNA: TGTGCCAGCAGCCCCGCAGCGGGGGGTTACAATGAGCAGTTCTTC

size: few
D: -
V: TRBV2
J: TRBJ1-6
CDR3: CASSYTGGYNSPLHF
DNA: TGTGCCAGCAGTTACACGGGAGGTTATAATTCACCCCTCCACTTT

size: -
D: -
V: TRBV2
J: TRBJ2-7
CDR3: CASSRQPSFEQYF
DNA: TGTGCCAGCAGTCGACAACCTAGCTTCGAGCAGTACTTC

size: once
D: -
V: TRBV5-1
J: TRBJ2-5
CDR3: CASSPQGLETQYF
DNA: TGCGCCAGCAGCCCCCAGGGGTTGGAGACCCAGTACTTC

size: -
D: -
V: TRBV6-5
J: TRBJ1-1
CDR3: CASSPGNLNTEAFF
DNA: TGTGCCAGCAGTCCTGGGAACCTTAACACTGAAGCTTTCTTT

size: -
D: -
V: TRBV3-1/TRBV3-2
J: TRBJ1-2
CDR3: CASSQQRGFALSEDYGYTF
DNA: TGTGCCAGCAGCCAGCAGAGGGGATTTGCCCTGAGCGAGGATTATGGCTACACCTTC

size: few
D: -
V: TRBV19
J: TRBJ1-1
CDR3: CASKMGGSYTEAFF
DNA: TGTGCCAGTAAAATGGGGGGCAGCTACACTGAAGCTTTCTTT

size: -
D: -
V: TRBV4-1
J: TRBJ1-2
CDR3: CASSQFTGTFANYGYTF
DNA: TGCGCCAGCAGCCAATTTACAGGGACCTTTGCTAACTATGGCTACACCTTC